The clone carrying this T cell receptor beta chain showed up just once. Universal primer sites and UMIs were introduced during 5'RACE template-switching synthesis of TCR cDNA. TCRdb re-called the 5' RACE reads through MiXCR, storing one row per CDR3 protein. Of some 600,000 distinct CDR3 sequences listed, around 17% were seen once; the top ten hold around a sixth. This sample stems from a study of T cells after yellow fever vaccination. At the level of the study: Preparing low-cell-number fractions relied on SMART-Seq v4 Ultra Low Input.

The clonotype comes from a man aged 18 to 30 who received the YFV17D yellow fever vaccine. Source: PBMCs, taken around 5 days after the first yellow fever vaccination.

The CDR3 DNA follows: TGCGCCAGCAGCTTCGACAAAGCTAATGAAAAACTGTTTTTT. Its translation: CASSFDKANEKLFF. This chain uses TRBV5-1 with TRBJ1-4; D gene uncertain. Trimming removed 2 bases at V and 3 bases at J, with 8 bases between. Looked up from germline, CDR1 is SGHRS and CDR2 is YFSETQ. CDR3 length: 14 amino acids. Complete variable domain (other parts from reference TRBV5-1 and TRBJ1-4): KAGVTQTPRYLIKTRGQQVTLSCSPISGHRSVSWYQQTPGQGLQFLFEYFSETQRNKGNFPGRFSGRQFSNSRSEMNVSTLELGDSALYLCASSFDKANEKLFFGSGTQLSVL.